Below are 19 T cell receptor beta chains sequenced from a single sample in a study of blood T cell repertoires in COVID-19. Clones were read by immunoSEQ multiplex PCR, and TCRdb kept only the in-frame ones, dropping some. This sample carries around 25,000 clones, 65% to 85% of them seen once, and the ten largest clones take less than 8.5%. Specimen: peripheral blood. All receptors come from a man aged 45 to 65 with COVID-19, enrolled during active disease.

V and J are TRBV27 and TRBJ2-1; the match to TRBD2 covers 11 bases. Germline CDR1 MNHEY, CDR2 SMNVEV (reference sequence). The CDR3 runs 14 residues. V trimming: 3 bases; J trimming: 6 bases; junction bases outside the gene matches: 1. The CDR3 DNA sequence: TGTGCCAGCAGTTTTAGCGGGGGGGCCAATGAGCAGTTCTTC. Protein sequence: CASSFSGGANEQFF.

This clone was seen just once. The chain is built from TRBV19 and TRBJ1-5; D is ambiguous. The length of the CDR3 is 12 residues. Trimming removed 6 bases from V and 6 bases from J, with 9 bases in between. Per the germline V gene, CDR1 is LNHDA and CDR2 is SQIVND (reference sequence). Here the CDR3 reads CASSPTLQPQHF. The DNA of the CDR3 is TGTGCCAGTAGCCCGACTCTTCAGCCCCAGCATTTT.

This chain connects TRBV5-5 to TRBJ1-2; 7 bases agree with TRBD1. Looked up from germline, CDR1 is SGHKS and CDR2 is YYEKEE (reference sequence). Trimming removed 0 bases from V and 4 bases from J; junction bases left unmatched: 6. This CDR3 comprises 15 residues. This chain's CDR3 is CASSLDGQGGYGYTF. In DNA form, the CDR3 reads TGTGCCAGCAGCTTGGACGGGCAGGGGGGCTATGGCTACACCTTC.

The chain joins TRBV3-1 (or the pseudogene TRBV3-2) to TRBJ1-1, with TRBD1 as a possible D gene (5 bases). V dropped 4 bases and J dropped 4 bases, with 13 bases sitting between them. The CDR3 contains 14 residues. Germline values: CDR1 LGHDT, CDR2 YNNKEL (reference sequence). For the CDR3, the DNA is TGTGCCAGCAGCCTATCCTACGGGGGCACTGAAGCTTTCTTT. Protein product: CASSLSYGGTEAFF.

This clone is a singleton in its sample. The rearrangement joins TRBV7-2 to TRBJ2-5, with TRBD2 identical over 7 bases. V lost 5 bases to trimming and J lost 3 bases; unmatched junction nucleotides: 3. The CDR3 contains 13 residues. From germline, CDR1 is SGHTA and CDR2 FQGNSA. The CDR3 is CASSRGLEETQYF. The DNA of the CDR3 is TGTGCCAGCAGCCGCGGACTAGAAGAGACCCAGTACTTC.

The chain has TRBV5-1 and TRBJ2-1; D possibly corresponds to TRBD2 (6 bases). Looked up from germline, CDR1 is SGHRS and CDR2 is YFSETQ. V dropped 4 bases and J dropped 6 bases, with 11 bases sitting between them. The CDR3 runs to 13 residues. The CDR3: CASSPGGPNEQFF. In DNA form, the CDR3 reads TGCGCCAGCAGCCCAGGAGGGCCCAATGAGCAGTTCTTC.

This sequence joins TRBV12-5 and TRBJ2-1, with 8 positions matching TRBD2. The V and J ends lost 8 bases and 6 bases, in that order; junction bases with no gene match: 12. The CDR3 has 15 amino acids. Germline CDR1 and CDR2: LGHNT and FRNRAP. CDR3 region: CASLFGGASGNEQFF. For the CDR3, the DNA is TGTGCTAGTCTTTTCGGGGGGGCTTCAGGCAATGAGCAGTTCTTC.

The rearrangement joins TRBV27 to TRBJ2-1; possible D gene TRBD1, 5 bases. Trimming left V 5 bases short and J 9 bases short, with 23 bases between. The CDR3 runs to 16 residues. Per germline, CDR1 MNHEY and CDR2 SMNVEV (reference sequence). DNA for the CDR3: TGTGCCAGCAGTCCCCAGGGAATTTTGTCGGTTGGTGAGCAGTTCTTC. Protein sequence: CASSPQGILSVGEQFF.

The V and J genes are TRBV7-3 and TRBJ2-3, with D unclear. The CDR3 runs 13 residues. Trimming pared 2 bases from V and 2 bases from J, leaving 5 bases between. The germline CDR1 and CDR2 sequences are SGHTA and FQGTGA. CDR3 loop: CASSLWLTDTQYF. Here the CDR3 DNA reads TGTGCCAGCAGCTTATGGCTCACAGATACGCAGTATTTT.

The chain carries TRBV6-2 or TRBV6-3 and TRBJ2-3; D is possibly TRBD1 (6 bases). The CDR3 loop spans 14 amino acids. Trimming pared 5 bases from V and 4 bases from J, leaving 13 bases between. The germline V gene has CDR1 MNHEY and CDR2 SVGEGT. The chain's CDR3 is CASSLQGLPDTQYF. The CDR3 nucleotides are TGTGCCAGCAGTCTCCAGGGGCTTCCAGATACGCAGTATTTT.

The rearrangement links TRBV5-1 to TRBJ2-5; a possible D gene is TRBD1 (6 bases). This CDR3 is 15 amino acids long. Trimming pared 4 bases from V and 5 bases from J, leaving 18 bases between. Germline-derived CDR1 and CDR2 are SGHRS and YFSETQ. CDR3 nucleotides: TGCGCCAGCAGCATTTCCAGGGGTCAGCGGGAGACCCAGTACTTC. Its translation: CASSISRGQRETQYF. Full variable domain (rest looked up from reference TRBV5-1 and TRBJ2-5): KAGVTQTPRYLIKTRGQQVTLSCSPISGHRSVSWYQQTPGQGLQFLFEYFSETQRNKGNFPGRFSGRQFSNSRSEMNVSTLELGDSALYLCASSISRGQRETQYFGPGTRLLVL.

The chain couples TRBV28 to TRBJ1-2; D uncertain. The germline V gene encodes CDR1 MDHEN and CDR2 SYDVKM. The CDR3 covers 12 residues. Deletions cut 3 bases from V and 1 base from J, with 3 bases between. The CDR3 reads CASSFLNYGYTF. For the CDR3, the DNA is TGTGCCAGCAGTTTCCTTAACTATGGCTACACCTTC.

The V gene is TRBV11-3, the J gene TRBJ2-7; TRBD2 matches at 8 bases. Germline V CDR1 and CDR2: SGHNT, YENEEA. CDR3 size: 14 residues. V gave up 0 bases and J gave up 5 bases; unmatched junction bases: 3. CDR3 loop: CASSLDLLADEQYF. CDR3 sequence (DNA): TGTGCCAGCAGCTTAGATTTACTAGCGGACGAGCAGTACTTC. Together with reference TRBV11-3 and TRBJ2-7, the CDR3 gives the full variable domain: EAGVVQSPRYKIIEKKQPVAFWCNPISGHNTLYWYLQNLGQGPELLIRYENEEAVDDSQLPKDRFSAERLKGVDSTLKIQPAELGDSAVYLCASSLDLLADEQYFGPGTRLTVT.

The chain carries TRBV6-1 and TRBJ1-2, with a possible D match to TRBD1 (5 bases). The CDR3 is 15 amino acids. Trimming stripped 0 bases from V and 3 bases from J, with 11 bases between. Germline CDR1 and CDR2: MNHNS and SASEGT. CDR3 bases: TGTGCCAGCAGTGAAGCAGAGACAGCGCACTATGGCTACACCTTC. Its translation is CASSEAETAHYGYTF.

The chain joins TRBV2 to TRBJ1-5; TRBD1 is a possible D gene (5 bases). V lost 3 bases and J 0 bases, leaving 6 bases between the germline ends. The germline gives CDR1 SNHLY, CDR2 FYNNEI. The CDR3 has 14 amino acids. In DNA form, the CDR3 reads TGTGCCAGCAGTGAGACAGTTAGCAATCAGCCCCAGCATTTT. Translated, it gives CASSETVSNQPQHF. The full variable domain, its missing parts supplied by reference TRBV2 and TRBJ1-5, is EPEVTQTPSHQVTQMGQEVILRCVPISNHLYFYWYRQILGQKVEFLVSFYNNEISEKSEIFDDQFSVERPDGSNFTLKIRSTKLEDSAMYFCASSETVSNQPQHFGDGTRLSIL.

The chain uses TRBV27 and TRBJ1-4; D is ambiguous. V was trimmed by 5 bases and J by 0 bases, leaving 10 bases between them. Germline CDR1 is MNHEY and CDR2 is SMNVEV (reference sequence). The CDR3 sequence is 15 residues long. The CDR3 region is CASSPQLTTNEKLFF. DNA of the CDR3: TGTGCCAGCAGTCCCCAACTGACAACTAATGAAAAACTGTTTTTT.

CDR3 nucleotide sequence: TGTGCCTGGAAGCGGGCTAGCGGGAGGGTTGAGCAGTTCTTC. Protein product: CAWKRASGRVEQFF. The genes are TRBV30 and TRBJ2-1; 12 bases are a match to TRBD2. Trimming at V came to 4 bases and at J to 9 bases, leaving 7 bases not matched to a gene. Looked up from germline, CDR1 is GTSNPN and CDR2 is SVGIG (reference sequence). The CDR3 runs to 14 residues.

This sequence joins TRBV5-6 and TRBJ2-1; tentatively, D is TRBD2 (7 bases). CDR3 length: 17 residues. Deletions cut 4 bases from V and 4 bases from J, with 21 bases between. CDR1 SGHDT and CDR2 YYEEEE come from the germline V gene. The CDR3 spells CASSPGGGGGLYNEQFF. The CDR3, as DNA: TGTGCCAGCAGCCCGGGGGGCGGCGGGGGCCTATACAATGAGCAGTTCTTC.

This chain connects TRBV6-5 to TRBJ2-1, with 8 bases matching TRBD2. This CDR3 is built from 13 residues. Germline V CDR1 and CDR2: MNHEY, SVGAGI. The V segment lost 7 bases and the J segment 9 bases; nucleotides outside the gene matches: 8. CDR3 region: CASKNGGALEQFF. The CDR3 region has the DNA TGTGCCAGCAAAAACGGGGGGGCTCTTGAGCAGTTCTTC.